Listed below are T cell receptor beta chains from one sample, sequenced in a study of radiation and T cells in renal cell carcinoma. The repertoire was sequenced with immunoSEQ multiplex PCR; TCRdb's copy has only in-frame clones and lacks some. This table has around 75,000 clones, about 81% appearing once. Sequencing used blood, obtained from a patient whose treatment included radiotherapy and nephrectomy. These receptors originate from a man aged 60 to 75 with renal cell carcinoma. Each CDR3 is given with its conserved first and last residue. The D gene is left open where the match is weak. Clone size is given for some rows only: seen once, a few or many times, or a class if the clone is expanded.

CDR3 length | J gene | clone size | V gene | D gene | CDR3 protein | CDR3 DNA
14 | TRBJ2-7 | NA | TRBV5-1 | NA | CASSPSWGFYEQYF | TGCGCCAGCAGCCCCTCTTGGGGGTTTTACGAGCAGTACTTC
11 | TRBJ1-1 | NA | TRBV5-8 | NA | CASSYSLEAFF | TGTGCCAGCAGTTACAGTCTTGAAGCTTTCTTT
17 | TRBJ2-7 | NA | TRBV4-1 | NA | CASSQAWARGRTYEQYF | TGCGCCAGCAGCCAAGCGTGGGCGAGGGGGAGGACCTACGAGCAGTACTTC
15 | TRBJ2-1 | NA | TRBV21-1 | NA | CASKRGTGRYNEQFF | TGTGCCAGCAAAAGAGGGACAGGGCGATACAATGAGCAGTTCTTC
15 | TRBJ1-6 | few | TRBV7-9 | NA | CASSLVDGDASPLHF | TGTGCCAGCAGCTTAGTTGACGGCGACGCATCACCCCTCCACTTT
14 | TRBJ1-3 | few | TRBV28 | NA | CASTYGTPGNTIYF | TGTGCCAGCACCTACGGGACGCCGGGAAACACCATATATTTT
15 | TRBJ2-3 | NA | TRBV5-1 | TRBD2 | CASSLVAGRTDTQYF | TGCGCCAGCAGCTTGGTAGCGGGACGTACAGATACGCAGTATTTT
14 | TRBJ1-1 | NA | TRBV27 | NA | CASSPHTSNTEAFF | TGTGCCAGCAGTCCGCACACCTCCAACACTGAAGCTTTCTTT
17 | TRBJ1-6 | NA | TRBV9 | NA | CASSRSGDIELYSPLHF | TGTGCCAGCAGCAGATCAGGTGATATAGAGTTATATTCACCCCTCCACTTT
13 | TRBJ1-2 | NA | TRBV7-9 | NA | CASGDYRVQAYTF | TGTGCCAGCGGGGACTACAGGGTTCAGGCCTACACCTTC
14 | TRBJ1-5 | NA | TRBV6-1 | NA | CASSERRGDQPQHF | TGTGCCAGCAGTGAACGGAGGGGGGACCAGCCCCAGCATTTT
12 | TRBJ2-7 | NA | TRBV7-2 | NA | CASSFQGYEQYF | TGTGCCAGCAGCTTTCAGGGATACGAGCAGTACTTC
14 | TRBJ2-7 | NA | TRBV6-5 | TRBD1 | CASRTGVYDYEQYF | TGTGCCAGCAGAACAGGGGTGTATGACTACGAGCAGTACTTC
13 | TRBJ2-7 | NA | TRBV19 | TRBD1 | CASMGHRGYEQYF | TGTGCCAGTATGGGACACAGGGGCTACGAGCAGTACTTC